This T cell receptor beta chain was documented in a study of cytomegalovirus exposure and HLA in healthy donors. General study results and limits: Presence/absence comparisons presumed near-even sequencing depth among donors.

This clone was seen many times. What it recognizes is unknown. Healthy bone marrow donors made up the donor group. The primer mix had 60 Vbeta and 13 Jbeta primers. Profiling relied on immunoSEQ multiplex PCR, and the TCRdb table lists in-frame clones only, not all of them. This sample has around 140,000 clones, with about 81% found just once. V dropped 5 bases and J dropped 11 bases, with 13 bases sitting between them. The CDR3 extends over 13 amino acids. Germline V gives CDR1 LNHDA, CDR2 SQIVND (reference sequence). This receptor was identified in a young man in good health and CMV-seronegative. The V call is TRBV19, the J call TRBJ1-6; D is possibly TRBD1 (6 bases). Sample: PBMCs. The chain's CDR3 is CASSSAQGPPLHF. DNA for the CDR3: TGTGCCAGTAGTTCCGCACAGGGTCCACCCCTCCACTTT.